Each of the 21 T cell receptor beta chains below was sequenced from the same sample in a study of CD8+CD57+ T cells in acquired aplastic anemia. Profiling of TCR beta VDJ combinations and CDR3 sequences used genomic DNA as template. Each CDR3 protein gets one entry after TCRdb re-called the reads with MiXCR. The table lists about 210,000 distinct CDR3 sequences, about 37% of them singletons. The specimen sequenced was sorted CD4+, CD8+, or CD8+CD57+ T cells (not recorded which) from PBMCs. The receptor source for this set is a human donor in good health, serving as a control.

The rearrangement uses TRBV10-3 and TRBJ2-7, with D possibly matching TRBD2 (5 bases). Germline V gene lookup returns CDR1 ENHRY and CDR2 SYGVKD. CDR3 size: 14 residues. Trimming cost V 4 bases and J 10 bases, with 20 bases left between them. The CDR3 loop is CAISGRHPGYPQYF. CDR3 in DNA: TGTGCCATCAGTGGAAGACACCCGGGGTATCCTCAGTACTTC.

This clonotype was picked up many times. The chain uses TRBV6-1 and TRBJ2-3; D uncertain. Germline CDR1 reads MNHNS; CDR2 reads SASEGT. CDR3 length: 12 residues. The ends were cut back, 3 bases at V and 2 bases at J, with 3 bases in the middle. The CDR3 DNA reads as TGTGCCAGCAGTGACGACACAGATACGCAGTATTTT. This encodes CASSDDTDTQYF.

This clonotype was seen more than once but under ten times. The rearrangement links TRBV20-1 to TRBJ1-1; D remains unclear. Germline loops: CDR1 DFQATT, CDR2 SNEGSKA (reference sequence). The CDR3 is made up of 14 amino acids. V dropped 1 base and J dropped 6 bases, with 15 bases sitting between them. As DNA, the CDR3 is TGCAGTGCTAGAGTACCCACTCTGAGTCCTGAAGCTTTCTTT. It yields the protein CSARVPTLSPEAFF.

This clonotype was seen repeatedly, ten times or more. The chain carries TRBV2 and TRBJ2-7; D gene unclear. The CDR3 runs 13 residues. Looked up from germline, CDR1 is SNHLY and CDR2 is FYNNEI. V was cut by 9 bases and J by 2 bases, with 14 bases left in between. CDR3 sequence: CARQDLWTYEQYF. DNA of the CDR3: TGTGCCAGGCAGGATCTCTGGACCTACGAGCAGTACTTC.

This clonotype was seen at least ten times. The chain recombines TRBV5-6 with TRBJ2-7; 7 bases agree with TRBD1. The CDR3 totals 14 residues. The trim removed 5 bases at V and 3 bases at J, leaving 8 bases unmatched. The germline V gene has CDR1 SGHDT and CDR2 YYEEEE. In nucleotides, the CDR3 is TGTGCCAGCAGTCCGGTGGGACAGATCTACGAGCAGTACTTC. It codes for CASSPVGQIYEQYF.

This clonotype was seen many times. This chain connects TRBV7-2 to TRBJ2-3; D not resolved. Trimming left V 5 bases short and J 6 bases short, with 6 bases between. Germline V gives CDR1 SGHTA, CDR2 FQGNSA. This CDR3 spans 11 amino acids. This CDR3 reads CASSPKDTQYF. The CDR3 nucleotides read TGTGCCAGCAGCCCGAAGGATACGCAGTATTTT. The variable domain in full, completed from reference TRBV7-2 and TRBJ2-3, reads GAGVSQSPSNKVTEKGKDVELRCDPISGHTALYWYRQSLGQGLEFLIYFQGNSAPDKSGLPSDRFSAERTGGSVSTLTIQRTQQEDSAVYLCASSPKDTQYFGPGTRLTVL.

This chain uses TRBV5-5 with TRBJ1-1; 9 positions match TRBD1. The CDR3 has 15 residues. V was clipped by 6 bases and J by 1 base; unmatched bases: 7. CDR1 is SGHKS, CDR2 YYEKEE, per germline (reference sequence). The CDR3: CASTTPGQGNTEAFF. The CDR3 DNA reads as TGTGCCAGCACTACGCCGGGACAGGGGAACACTGAAGCTTTCTTT.

The chain recombines TRBV6-1 with TRBJ1-1; 8 bases map to TRBD1. The CDR3 consists of 14 residues. CDR1 MNHNS and CDR2 SASEGT come from the germline V gene. The V segment lost 6 bases and the J segment 1 base; nucleotides outside the gene matches: 4. CDR3 in DNA: TGTGCCAGCAGACGGACAGGGACGAACACTGAAGCTTTCTTT. This translates into CASRRTGTNTEAFF.

The chain links TRBV18 to TRBJ1-6; D remains ambiguous. The CDR3 loop spans 17 amino acids. Germline CDR1 and CDR2: KGHSH and LQKENI. V gave up 0 bases and J gave up 0 bases, with 9 bases separating them. The CDR3 reads CASSPPASSSYNSPLHF. The CDR3 region has the DNA TGTGCCAGCTCACCACCGGCGAGTAGCTCCTATAATTCACCCCTCCACTTT.

V is TRBV27 and J is TRBJ2-1, with TRBD2 identical over 7 bases. Germline trimming cut 5 bases from V and 6 bases from J; bases unmatched to any gene: 10. CDR1 is MNHEY, CDR2 SMNVEV, per germline (reference sequence). The CDR3 covers 15 residues. The CDR3, as DNA: TGTGCCAGCAGTGGAGCTCAGGGACTATCCAATGAGCAGTTCTTC. This sequence encodes CASSGAQGLSNEQFF.

This clonotype was detected many times. This rearrangement joins TRBV29-1 to TRBJ2-2, with 8 bases that match TRBD1. The CDR3 spans 17 residues. In germline, CDR1 is SQVTM, CDR2 ANQGSEA. J was trimmed by 4 bases and V by 6 bases; bases with no gene match: 16. The DNA of the CDR3 is TGCAGCGTGGACGATCCGGACAGGGCCTCACGCACCGGGGAGCTGTTTTTT. Its protein product is CSVDDPDRASRTGELFF.

This chain joins TRBV27 and TRBJ2-5; 9 bases line up with TRBD1. The germline CDR1 and CDR2 sequences are MNHEY and SMNVEV (reference sequence). The CDR3 contains 16 residues. V gave up 4 bases and J gave up 1 base; unmatched junction bases: 7. The CDR3 coding sequence is TGTGCCAGCAGTTCCCGGACAGGGGAGCTCCAAGAGACCCAGTACTTC. Translating it yields CASSSRTGELQETQYF.

This clonotype was seen at least ten times. The chain employs TRBV29-1 and TRBJ2-1; TRBD2 matches at 11 bases. CDR1 and CDR2 from the germline V gene are SQVTM and ANQGSEA. The CDR3 runs 13 residues. V shed 3 bases, J shed 13 bases, and the junction held 8 bases outside the gene matches. The CDR3 loop reads CSVDWLAGGLQFF. The CDR3 DNA sequence: TGCAGCGTTGATTGGCTAGCGGGGGGCCTCCAGTTCTTC.

The table lists this clonotype with a count of one. The rearrangement links TRBV10-3 to TRBJ1-1; unclear D gene. The V gene's germline CDR1 is ENHRY and CDR2 SYGVKD. CDR3 length equals 13 residues. V lost 10 bases and J 4 bases, leaving 16 bases between the germline ends. The CDR3 spells CATAPGEATEAFF. CDR3 coding DNA: TGTGCCACCGCTCCCGGGGAGGCCACTGAAGCTTTCTTT.

The chain recombines TRBV5-1 with TRBJ2-1, with 10 bases identical to TRBD2. This CDR3 spans 16 amino acids. Looked up from germline, CDR1 is SGHRS and CDR2 is YFSETQ. The V and J ends lost 0 bases and 4 bases, in that order; junction bases with no gene match: 4. The CDR3 here is CASSLGVTSGYNEQFF. For the CDR3, the DNA is TGCGCCAGCAGCTTGGGGGTGACTAGCGGGTACAATGAGCAGTTCTTC.

The chain has TRBV19 and TRBJ1-5; tentatively, D is TRBD1 (5 bases). CDR1 is LNHDA, CDR2 SQIVND, per germline (reference sequence). V was cut by 2 bases and J by 7 bases, with 9 bases left in between. The CDR3 has 13 amino acids. CDR3 coding DNA: TGTGCCAGTAGTATAAGGGGTCGACAGCCCCAGCATTTT. This sequence encodes CASSIRGRQPQHF. The full variable domain, rest sourced from reference TRBV19 and TRBJ1-5, is DGGITQSPKYLFRKEGQNVTLSCEQNLNHDAMYWYRQDPGQGLRLIYYSQIVNDFQKGDIAEGYSVSREKKESFPLTVTSAQKNPTAFYLCASSIRGRQPQHFGDGTRLSIL.

This clonotype showed up many times. V and J are TRBV7-9 and TRBJ1-2, with D possibly TRBD1 on 5 matching bases. The CDR3 covers 14 residues. V was clipped by 5 bases and J by 4 bases, with 14 bases between them. Germline V gives CDR1 SEHNR, CDR2 FQNEAQ (reference sequence). The DNA for the CDR3 is TGTGCCAGCAGCACCGGAGGGCAGGGCTATGGCTACACCTTC. It yields the protein CASSTGGQGYGYTF. The full variable domain, completed using reference TRBV7-9 and TRBJ1-2, is DTGVSQNPRHKITKRGQNVTFRCDPISEHNRLYWYRQTLGQGPEFLTYFQNEAQLEKSRLLSDRFSAERPKGSFSTLEIQRTEQGDSAMYLCASSTGGQGYGYTFGSGTRLTVV.

This clonotype was detected many times. The genes are TRBV7-3 and TRBJ2-3; no definite D call. CDR3 length equals 14 residues. V lost 2 bases, J lost 3 bases, and 9 bases lay in between. Germline CDR1 is SGHTA and CDR2 is FQGTGA. The CDR3: CASSLGLPTDTQYF. Written as DNA, the CDR3 is TGTGCCAGCAGCTTAGGGCTTCCTACAGATACGCAGTATTTT.

This clonotype has ten or more counts. The chain joins TRBV6-1 to TRBJ1-2; 7 bases match TRBD1. Germline V gene data show CDR1 as MNHNS and CDR2 as SASEGT. V lost 6 bases, J lost 3 bases, and 7 bases stayed unmatched. The CDR3 is 14 amino acids. The CDR3 nucleotides are TGTGCCAGCAGGTGGACCGGGACAGACTATGGCTACACCTTC. It encodes CASRWTGTDYGYTF.

The gene calls are TRBV20-1 and TRBJ1-2, with unresolved D. The CDR3 is 13 amino acids. Germline V lookup: CDR1 DFQATT, CDR2 SNEGSKA (reference sequence). Trimming pared 6 bases from V and 7 bases from J, leaving 18 bases between. DNA for the CDR3: TGCAGTGCCCTACCCCCGACTAGCGGTGGCTACACCTTC. Amino acid sequence: CSALPPTSGGYTF.

The chain recombines TRBV25-1 with TRBJ2-7, with D maybe TRBD2 (7 bases). There are 15 residues in the CDR3. Trimming shortened V by 4 bases and J by 0 bases, and 13 bases separated the two germline ends. Germline-derived CDR1 and CDR2 are MGHDK and SYGVNS. The CDR3 region is CASSGGGRGSYEQYF. CDR3 nucleotide sequence: TGTGCCAGCAGTGGGGGGGGCAGGGGCTCCTACGAGCAGTACTTC.